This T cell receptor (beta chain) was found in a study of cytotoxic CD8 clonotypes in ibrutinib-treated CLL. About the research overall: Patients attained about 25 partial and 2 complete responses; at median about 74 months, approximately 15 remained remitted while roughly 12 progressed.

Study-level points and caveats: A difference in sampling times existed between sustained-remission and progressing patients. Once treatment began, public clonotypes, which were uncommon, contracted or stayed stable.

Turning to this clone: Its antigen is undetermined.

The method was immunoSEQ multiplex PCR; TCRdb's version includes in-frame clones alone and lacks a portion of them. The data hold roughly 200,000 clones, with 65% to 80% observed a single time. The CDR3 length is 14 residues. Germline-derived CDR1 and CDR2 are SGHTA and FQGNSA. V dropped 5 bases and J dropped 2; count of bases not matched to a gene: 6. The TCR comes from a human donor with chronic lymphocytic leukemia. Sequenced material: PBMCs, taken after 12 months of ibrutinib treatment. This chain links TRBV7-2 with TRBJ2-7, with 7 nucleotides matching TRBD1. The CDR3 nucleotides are TGTGCCAGCAGCCAGGGACAGACCCCCTACGAGCAGTACTTC. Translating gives CASSQGQTPYEQYF.